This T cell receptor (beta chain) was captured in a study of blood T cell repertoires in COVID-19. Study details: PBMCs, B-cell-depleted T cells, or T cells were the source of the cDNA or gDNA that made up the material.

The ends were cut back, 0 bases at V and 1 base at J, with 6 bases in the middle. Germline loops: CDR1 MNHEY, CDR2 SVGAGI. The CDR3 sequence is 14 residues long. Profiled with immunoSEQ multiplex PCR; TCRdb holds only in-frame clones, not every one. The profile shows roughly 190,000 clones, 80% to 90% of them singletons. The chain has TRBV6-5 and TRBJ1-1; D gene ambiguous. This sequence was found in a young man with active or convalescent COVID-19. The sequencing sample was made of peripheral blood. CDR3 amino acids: CASSYSAENTEAFF. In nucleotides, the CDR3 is TGTGCCAGCAGTTACTCGGCAGAGAACACTGAAGCTTTCTTT.